What follows is one T cell receptor (beta chain) and its context. This entry comes from a study of shared clonotypes between healthy human individuals. The table came from immunoSEQ multiplex PCR; TCRdb's copy has only in-frame clones and leaves some out. The top ten clones hold over 1.5% of a sample with almost 750,000 clones, roughly 72% of them seen once. The CDR3 loop spans 16 amino acids. The J gene is TRBJ2-5, the V gene TRBV21-1; no DNA check was done on the table's D call, TRBD1. TRBV21-1 is a pseudogene segment. This clonotype originated in a woman aged 25-40 years in good health. Sequenced: memory CD4+ T cells sorted from blood. Subset denoted: CD45RA-negative fraction. CDR3 DNA sequence: TGTGCCAGCAGCGTGTCCCGGGACAGAAACCAAGAGACCCAGTACTTC. Its translation is CASSVSRDRNQETQYF.